What follows are 19 T cell receptor beta chains derived from one specimen sequenced in a study of shared clonotypes between healthy human individuals (dated by TCRdb to between 2020 and 2021). Receptors were amplified or captured by the immunoSEQ multiplex PCR assay. TCRdb carries this immuneACCESS record with in-frame sequences only. Its versions omit some clonotypes, under half of them owing to an unresolved V gene in the studies checked, with the rest unexplained. Here the sample has approximately 510,000 clones; 79% occur a single time. 13% of the sample is held by the ten biggest clonotypes. The sequenced sample consisted of PBMCs. These receptors were taken from a woman aged 40 to 49 in good health. Some clones in this sample may be carry-over from other donors' samples.

V and J are TRBV7-9 and TRBJ2-5, with 7 bases lining up with TRBD1. J was trimmed by 0 bases and V by 1 base; bases with no gene match: 5. The CDR3 is 16 amino acids. Germline lookup yields CDR1 SEHNR and CDR2 FQNEAQ (reference sequence). The CDR3 DNA reads as TGTGCCAGCAGCTTAGGGTGGACAGGAGACCAAGAGACCCAGTACTTC. Residues: CASSLGWTGDQETQYF.

V is TRBV4-1 and J is TRBJ2-7, with unresolved D. Germline V gene data show CDR1 as MGHRA and CDR2 as YSYEKL. Trimming removed 1 base at V and 0 bases at J, with 7 bases between. The CDR3 has 14 residues. The CDR3: CASSQGYNSYEQYF. CDR3 bases: TGCGCCAGCAGCCAAGGGTACAACTCCTACGAGCAGTACTTC.

The gene calls are TRBV5-1 and TRBJ2-3, with TRBD2 matching over 12 bases. The CDR3 runs to 18 residues. Unmatched junction bases numbered 9, after V lost 4 bases and J lost 0 bases. Germline assignment: CDR1 SGHRS and CDR2 YFSETQ. The chain's CDR3 is CASSLGTSGRPSTDTQYF. CDR3 sequence (DNA): TGCGCCAGCAGCCTAGGGACTAGCGGGCGGCCTAGCACAGATACGCAGTATTTT.

The chain links TRBV7-9 to TRBJ2-1; D remains unclear. Trimming removed 5 bases at V and 1 base at J, with 6 bases between. Looked up from germline, CDR1 is SEHNR and CDR2 is FQNEAQ (reference sequence). This CDR3 spans 13 amino acids. Here the CDR3 DNA reads TGTGCCAGCAGCGCCCGTTCCTACAATGAGCAGTTCTTC. Translating it yields CASSARSYNEQFF.

The chain uses TRBV11-2 and TRBJ1-2, with 10 bases identical to TRBD1. Germline CDR1 and CDR2: SGHAT and FQNNGV. J lost 6 bases, V lost 5 bases, and 15 bases had no gene match. The CDR3 is made up of 17 amino acids. The DNA for the CDR3 is TGTGCCAGCAGCGATTCGGGGACAGGGGTCAATAGTGATGGCTACACCTTC. Its protein is CASSDSGTGVNSDGYTF. The whole variable domain, remainder taken from reference TRBV11-2 and TRBJ1-2, is EAGVAQSPRYKIIEKRQSVAFWCNPISGHATLYWYQQILGQGPKLLIQFQNNGVVDDSQLPKDRFSAERLKGVDSTLKIQPAKLEDSAVYLCASSDSGTGVNSDGYTFGSGTRLTVV.

This clone occurred once. This sequence joins TRBV10-2 and TRBJ2-7, with TRBD2 matching 9 bases. The CDR3 has 17 residues. CDR1 WSHSY and CDR2 SAAADI come from the germline V gene. V gave up 0 bases and J gave up 7 bases; unmatched junction bases: 13. The CDR3, as DNA: TGCGCCAGCAGTGAGTCGACTCTGGCTAGCGGGGTATATGAGCAGTACTTC. It specifies CASSESTLASGVYEQYF.

The J gene is TRBJ1-1, the V gene TRBV28, with unresolved D. In germline, CDR1 is MDHEN, CDR2 SYDVKM. With 6 bases removed from V and 0 bases from J, the gap between germline ends came to 5 bases. The CDR3 has 12 amino acids. The CDR3 loop is CASRELNTEAFF. The CDR3 DNA sequence: TGTGCCAGCAGGGAACTGAACACTGAAGCTTTCTTT.

This clone was recorded only once. The chain joins TRBV19 to TRBJ1-5, with D unresolved. The CDR3 totals 13 residues. Germline CDR1 and CDR2: LNHDA and SQIVND (reference sequence). The V and J ends lost 0 bases and 9 bases respectively, with 9 bases between them. The DNA for the CDR3 is TGTGCCAGTAGTATAGACCGTTTCGGGCCCCAGCATTTT. It is translated as CASSIDRFGPQHF.

The chain couples TRBV28 to TRBJ2-5, with a weak D call TRBD1 (6 bases). Between the trimmed V and J ends, which lost 6 bases and 7 bases, there was a span of 9 bases. The CDR3 loop spans 11 amino acids. Germline CDR1 reads MDHEN; CDR2 reads SYDVKM. The CDR3 nucleotides are TGTGCCAGCAGCCCCAGGGGGACCCAGTACTTC. It translates to CASSPRGTQYF.

This chain connects TRBV19 to TRBJ1-1; the D is unclear. Between the trimmed V and J ends, which lost 3 bases and 0 bases, there was a span of 8 bases. This CDR3 has 14 amino acids. Germline-derived CDR1 and CDR2 are LNHDA and SQIVND (reference sequence). As DNA, the CDR3 is TGTGCCAGTAGTATTTGGCCTATGAACACTGAAGCTTTCTTT. This gives the protein CASSIWPMNTEAFF. The full variable domain, rest sourced from reference TRBV19 and TRBJ1-1, is DGGITQSPKYLFRKEGQNVTLSCEQNLNHDAMYWYRQDPGQGLRLIYYSQIVNDFQKGDIAEGYSVSREKKESFPLTVTSAQKNPTAFYLCASSIWPMNTEAFFGQGTRLTVV.

This chain connects TRBV5-4 to TRBJ2-7; the D is unclear. V dropped 0 bases and J dropped 3 bases, with 16 bases sitting between them. Germline-derived CDR1 and CDR2 are SGHNT and YYREEE (reference sequence). The CDR3 runs 16 residues. CDR3: CASSLGPAGGNYEQYF. The CDR3 region has the DNA TGTGCCAGCAGCTTGGGCCCGGCCGGTGGGAACTACGAGCAGTACTTC.

About this clone itself: A much bigger clone sits one base away, suggesting this may be a read error. Within the sample, other DNA sequences also encode this same CDR3. The chain has TRBV28 and TRBJ2-1, with 7 bases aligning to TRBD2. This CDR3 comprises 14 residues. Germline lookup yields CDR1 MDHEN and CDR2 SYDVKM. V lost 5 bases and J lost 1; bases outside the gene matches: 2. CDR3 nucleotides: TGTGCCAGCAGTCTGCGGGGGTCCTACAATGAGCAGTTCTTC. Its protein product is CASSLRGSYNEQFF.

The rearrangement joins TRBV6-5 to TRBJ1-1, with no clear D. The CDR3 runs 15 residues. Per the germline V gene, CDR1 is MNHEY and CDR2 is SVGAGI. The ends were cut back, 0 bases at V and 0 bases at J, with 8 bases in the middle. The CDR3 DNA sequence: TGTGCCAGCAGTTACTCGACGGCCATGAACACTGAAGCTTTCTTT. Its protein is CASSYSTAMNTEAFF.

The chain recombines TRBV18 with TRBJ2-7, with D possibly being TRBD1 or TRBD2 (5 bases each). V lost 6 bases, J lost 0 bases, and 18 bases lay in between. The CDR3 has 16 residues. CDR1 KGHSH and CDR2 LQKENI come from the germline V gene. The CDR3 DNA is TGTGCCAGCTCGTCCGGGACGGGGTCTTTCTCCTACGAGCAGTACTTC. It translates to CASSSGTGSFSYEQYF.

The chain recombines TRBV7-3 with TRBJ2-5; 8 bases map to TRBD1. The J call may not be correct, given that the DNA end is closer to TRBJ2-7. The CDR3 has 15 residues. Germline V gene sequence: CDR1 SGHTA, CDR2 FQGTGA. CDR3 DNA sequence: TGTGCCAGCAGCTTATCCAGGGGGCCCTCCTACGAGCAGTACTTC. Translated: CASSLSRGPSYEQYF.

The chain joins TRBV20-1 to TRBJ2-7; possible D gene TRBD1, 5 bases. V was cut by 2 bases and J by 5 bases, with 7 bases left in between. Looked up from germline, CDR1 is DFQATT and CDR2 is SNEGSKA (reference sequence). This CDR3 is 11 amino acids long. CDR3 in DNA: TGCAGTGCTAGAAGCAGGGACGAGCAGTACTTC. This encodes CSARSRDEQYF.

V and J are TRBV7-3 and TRBJ2-1, with 9 bases matching TRBD1. This CDR3 is 14 amino acids long. V was pared by 1 base and J by 8 bases, with 3 bases of the junction left unmatched. Germline V gene lookup returns CDR1 SGHTA and CDR2 FQGTGA. As DNA, the CDR3 is TGTGCCAGCAGCTTAAACGACAGGGGGTATGAGCAGTTCTTC. This translates into CASSLNDRGYEQFF.

V usage is TRBV2 and J usage is TRBJ2-5, with D perhaps TRBD1 or TRBD2 (6 bases each). CDR1 is SNHLY and CDR2 is FYNNEI in the germline V gene. CDR3 size: 16 residues. Deletions cut 5 bases from V and 5 bases from J, with 21 bases between. CDR3 bases: TGTGCCAGCAGTCTAACTTCGGGGGCCACGATCGAGACCCAGTACTTC. Protein sequence: CASSLTSGATIETQYF.

The chain uses TRBV4-2 and TRBJ2-5, with D hard to call. The ends were cut back, 0 bases at V and 4 bases at J, with 9 bases in the middle. CDR1 LGHNA and CDR2 YNFKEQ come from the germline V gene. CDR3 length: 14 amino acids. The DNA for the CDR3 is TGTGCCAGCAGCCAAGATGAGGTTTCAGAGACCCAGTACTTC. It yields the protein CASSQDEVSETQYF.